This T cell receptor beta chain stems from a study of blood T cell repertoires in COVID-19. Overall study: The samples span acute and convalescent COVID-19 from the United States, Italy and Spain. PBMCs, B-cell-depleted T cells, or T cells were the source of the cDNA or gDNA that made up the material.

The assay was immunoSEQ multiplex PCR, and TCRdb's table has in-frame clones only and misses some. The data show 45,000 to 55,000 clones, about 90% seen once. CDR3 size: 16 residues. V shed 1 base and J 2 bases; nucleotides not matched to a gene: 4. Germline CDR1 is SGHTS and CDR2 is YDEGEE. The material sequenced was peripheral blood. The TCR comes from a human donor in a cohort sampled during active COVID-19. The chain links TRBV5-8 to TRBJ2-3, with 10 positions matching TRBD2. This chain's CDR3 is CASSLRLAGYTDTQYF. The CDR3 DNA follows: TGTGCCAGCAGCTTGAGACTAGCGGGCTACACAGATACGCAGTATTTT.